This T cell receptor (beta chain) was documented in a study of early T cells in non-severe SARS-CoV-2 infection. Overall study context: Sequencing used unsorted whole-blood bulk RNA, so chains lack pairing.

The germline CDR1 and CDR2 sequences are KGHSH and LQKENI. This CDR3 contains 14 residues. V trimming: 3 bases; J trimming: 4 bases; junction bases outside the gene matches: 3. This clonotype was counted only a few times. cDNA molecules, individually, were tagged with unique molecular identifiers. One entry per CDR3 protein results from TCRdb running MiXCR on the 5' RACE reads. The sample has 80,000 to 95,000 distinct CDR3 sequences, 11% to 15% seen once; the top ten hold around 6.4%. The chain carries TRBV18 and TRBJ2-1, with 7 bases aligning to TRBD1. The source of this sequence is an adult who was a healthcare worker with PCR-confirmed SARS-CoV-2 infection or an uninfected control (not recorded which). Material: whole blood. The CDR3 here is CASSPKTGYNEQFF. CDR3 coding DNA: TGTGCCAGCTCACCGAAGACAGGGTACAATGAGCAGTTCTTC.